A single sample gave rise to the 3 T cell receptor beta chains below, sequenced in a study of blood T cell repertoires in COVID-19. Profiled with immunoSEQ multiplex PCR; TCRdb holds only in-frame clones, not every one. Found here are 70,000 to 100,000 clones, 60% to 80% of them singletons; the top ten hold roughly 4.2%. The sample taken for sequencing was peripheral blood. These receptors all stem from a woman aged 50 to 60 with acute or convalescent COVID-19.

V gene TRBV7-9 combines with J gene TRBJ2-3, with TRBD1 matching 8 bases. V dropped 4 bases and J dropped 2; count of bases not matched to a gene: 5. CDR3 length: 15 amino acids. Germline CDR1 SEHNR, CDR2 FQNEAQ (reference sequence). Written as DNA, the CDR3 is TGTGCCAGCAGCTCCGACAGGGGCCTCACAGATACGCAGTATTTT. Translating gives CASSSDRGLTDTQYF.

A single count supports this clone. V and J are TRBV27 and TRBJ1-1; TRBD1 is a possible D gene (5 bases). The germline gives CDR1 MNHEY, CDR2 SMNVEV (reference sequence). This CDR3 contains 14 residues. Trimming cost V 6 bases and J 4 bases, with 15 bases left between them. CDR3 DNA: TGTGCCAGCAGGTACGGGGGAGTTGGCACTGAAGCTTTCTTT. It codes for CASRYGGVGTEAFF.

CDR3 loop: CASRVYGLAGGNEQFF. CDR3 DNA: TGTGCCAGCAGGGTTTACGGACTAGCGGGGGGGAATGAGCAGTTCTTC. This chain connects TRBV28 to TRBJ2-1, with TRBD2 matching over 15 bases. This CDR3 contains 16 residues. Per germline, CDR1 MDHEN and CDR2 SYDVKM. After removal of 6 bases from V and 7 bases from J, the junction contained 7 bases not matched to a gene.